This TCR beta chain was retrieved from a study of blood T cell repertoires in COVID-19. Under the authors' procedure: Reference gene primers were amplified, and this amplification served to estimate nucleated cell counts. The assay was immunoSEQ multiplex PCR, and TCRdb's table has in-frame clones only and misses some. V and J calls and clone size follow that table, whereas D and trimming were derived from the DNA. The repertoire holds 300,000 to 400,000 clones, with 87% as singletons. In germline, CDR1 is SGHVS, CDR2 FNYEAQ. The CDR3 is 16 amino acids. J was trimmed by 3 bases and V by 1 base; bases with no gene match: 5.

The chain joins TRBV7-6 to TRBJ2-7; TRBD2 matches 11 bases. Input material: peripheral blood. This TCR was sampled from a man aged 45-65 years with active or convalescent COVID-19. CDR3 DNA sequence: TGTGCCAGCAGCTTAGGGTTGACTAGCGGGGTCTACGAGCAGTACTTC. Encoded protein: CASSLGLTSGVYEQYF.